This T cell receptor beta chain comes out of a study of cytomegalovirus exposure and HLA in healthy donors. Trimming left V 3 bases short and J 4 bases short, with 11 bases between. The CDR3 has 15 residues. Germline loops: CDR1 SGDLS, CDR2 YYNGEE. Primers included in the PCR were 60 Vbeta and 13 Jbeta primers. TCRdb's table, derived via immunoSEQ multiplex PCR, lists solely in-frame clones and lacks some. This sample has roughly 150,000 clones; 75% occur once, and the top ten carry 7%. This sequence joins TRBV9 and TRBJ2-6; D perhaps matches TRBD1 (5 bases). The receptor was isolated from a young man in good health and CMV-seronegative. Sample: PBMCs. The CDR3 spells CASSARQTGANVLTF. In DNA, the CDR3 is TGTGCCAGCAGCGCCCGACAGACAGGGGCCAACGTCCTGACTTTC.